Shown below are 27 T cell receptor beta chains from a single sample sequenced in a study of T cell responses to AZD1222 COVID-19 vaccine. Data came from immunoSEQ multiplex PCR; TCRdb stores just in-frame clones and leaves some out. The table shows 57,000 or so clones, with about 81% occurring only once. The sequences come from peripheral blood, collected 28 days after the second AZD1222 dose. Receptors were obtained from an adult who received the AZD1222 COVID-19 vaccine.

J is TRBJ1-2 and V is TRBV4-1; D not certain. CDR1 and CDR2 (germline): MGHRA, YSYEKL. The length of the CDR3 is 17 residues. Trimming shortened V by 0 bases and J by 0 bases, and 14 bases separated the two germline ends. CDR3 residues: CASSQDRGLPTNYGYTF. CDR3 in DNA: TGCGCCAGCAGCCAAGACCGGGGTCTTCCCACTAACTATGGCTACACCTTC.

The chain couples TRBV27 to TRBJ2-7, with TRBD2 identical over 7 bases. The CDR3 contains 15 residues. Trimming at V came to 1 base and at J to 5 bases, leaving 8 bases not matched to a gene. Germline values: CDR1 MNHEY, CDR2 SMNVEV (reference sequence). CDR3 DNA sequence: TGTGCCAGCAGTTTATTTCTCGCGGGAGTCGACGAGCAGTACTTC. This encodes CASSLFLAGVDEQYF.

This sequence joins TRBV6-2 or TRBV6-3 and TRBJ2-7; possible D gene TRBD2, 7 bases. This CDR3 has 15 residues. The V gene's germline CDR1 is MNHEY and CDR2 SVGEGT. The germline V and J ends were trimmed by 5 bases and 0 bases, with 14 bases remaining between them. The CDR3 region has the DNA TGTGCCAGCAGTCCGCGGGGGCAGAGCTCCTACGAGCAGTACTTC. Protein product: CASSPRGQSSYEQYF.

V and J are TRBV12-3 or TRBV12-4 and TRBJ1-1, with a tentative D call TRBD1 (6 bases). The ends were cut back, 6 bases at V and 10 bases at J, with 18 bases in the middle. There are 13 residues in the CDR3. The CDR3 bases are TGTGCCAGCAGGAAGTGGGCAGGGGAAATAGCTTTCTTT. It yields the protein CASRKWAGEIAFF.

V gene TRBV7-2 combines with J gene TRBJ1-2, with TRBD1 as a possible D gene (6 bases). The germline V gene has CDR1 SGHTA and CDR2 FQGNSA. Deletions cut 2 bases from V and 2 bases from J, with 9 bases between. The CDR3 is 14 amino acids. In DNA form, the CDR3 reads TGTGCCAGCAGCTTACAGCAGGGGAACTATGGCTACACCTTC. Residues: CASSLQQGNYGYTF. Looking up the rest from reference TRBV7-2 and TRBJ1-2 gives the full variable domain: GAGVSQSPSNKVTEKGKDVELRCDPISGHTALYWYRQSLGQGLEFLIYFQGNSAPDKSGLPSDRFSAERTGGSVSTLTIQRTQQEDSAVYLCASSLQQGNYGYTFGSGTRLTVV.

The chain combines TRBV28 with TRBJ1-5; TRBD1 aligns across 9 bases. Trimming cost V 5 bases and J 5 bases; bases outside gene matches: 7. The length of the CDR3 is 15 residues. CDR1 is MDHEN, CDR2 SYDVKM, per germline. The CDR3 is CASSTPGTGHQPQHF. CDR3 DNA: TGTGCCAGCAGTACTCCCGGGACAGGGCATCAGCCCCAGCATTTT.

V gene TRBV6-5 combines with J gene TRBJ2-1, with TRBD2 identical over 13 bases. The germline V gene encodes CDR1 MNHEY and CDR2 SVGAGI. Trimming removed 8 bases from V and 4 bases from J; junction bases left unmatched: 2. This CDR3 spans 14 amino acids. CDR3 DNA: TGTGCCAGCCGGGGACTAGCGGGGTACAATGAGCAGTTCTTC. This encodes CASRGLAGYNEQFF.

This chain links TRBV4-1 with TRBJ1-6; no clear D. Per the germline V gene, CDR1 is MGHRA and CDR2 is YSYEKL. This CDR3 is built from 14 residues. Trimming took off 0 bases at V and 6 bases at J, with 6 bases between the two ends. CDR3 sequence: CASSQENGNSPLHF. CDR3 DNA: TGCGCCAGCAGCCAAGAAAATGGTAATTCACCCCTCCACTTT.

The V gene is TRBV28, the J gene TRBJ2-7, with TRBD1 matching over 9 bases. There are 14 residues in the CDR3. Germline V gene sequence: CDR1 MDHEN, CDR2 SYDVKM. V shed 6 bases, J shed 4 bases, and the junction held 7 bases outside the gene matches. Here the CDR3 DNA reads TGTGCCAGCAGCGTTACGGGGACAGGGTACGAGCAGTACTTC. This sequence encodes CASSVTGTGYEQYF.

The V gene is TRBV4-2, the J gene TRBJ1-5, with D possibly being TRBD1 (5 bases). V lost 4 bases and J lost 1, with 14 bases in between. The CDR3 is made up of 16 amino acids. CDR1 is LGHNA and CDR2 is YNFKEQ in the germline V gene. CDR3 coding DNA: TGTGCCAGCAGCCCCGACGGGGGAAGGAGCAATCAGCCCCAGCATTTT. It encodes CASSPDGGRSNQPQHF.

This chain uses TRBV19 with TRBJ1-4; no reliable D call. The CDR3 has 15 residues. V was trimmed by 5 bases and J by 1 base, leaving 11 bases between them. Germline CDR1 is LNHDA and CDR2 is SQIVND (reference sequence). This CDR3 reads CASSAQSITNEKLFF. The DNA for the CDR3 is TGTGCCAGTAGTGCACAGTCCATAACTAATGAAAAACTGTTTTTT.

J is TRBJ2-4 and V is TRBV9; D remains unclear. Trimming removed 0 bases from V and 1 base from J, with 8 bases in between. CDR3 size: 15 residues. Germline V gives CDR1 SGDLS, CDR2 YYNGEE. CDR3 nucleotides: TGTGCCAGCAGCGTAGGGGTGGGGGCCAAAAACATTCAGTACTTC. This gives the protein CASSVGVGAKNIQYF. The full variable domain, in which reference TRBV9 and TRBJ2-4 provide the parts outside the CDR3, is DSGVTQTPKHLITATGQRVTLRCSPRSGDLSVYWYQQSLDQGLQFLIQYYNGEERAKGNILERFSAQQFPDLHSELNLSSLELGDSALYFCASSVGVGAKNIQYFGAGTRLSVL.

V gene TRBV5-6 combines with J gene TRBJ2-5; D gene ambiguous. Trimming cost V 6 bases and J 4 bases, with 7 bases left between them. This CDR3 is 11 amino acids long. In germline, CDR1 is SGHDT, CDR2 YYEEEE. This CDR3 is CASILVETQYF. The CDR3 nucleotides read TGTGCCAGCATCTTAGTAGAGACCCAGTACTTC.

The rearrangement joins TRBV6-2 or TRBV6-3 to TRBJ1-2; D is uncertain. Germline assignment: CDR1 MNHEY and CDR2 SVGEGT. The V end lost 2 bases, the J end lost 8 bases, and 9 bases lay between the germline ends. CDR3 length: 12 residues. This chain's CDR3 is CASSYRTGGYTF. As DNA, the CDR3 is TGTGCCAGCAGTTACAGGACTGGGGGCTACACCTTC.

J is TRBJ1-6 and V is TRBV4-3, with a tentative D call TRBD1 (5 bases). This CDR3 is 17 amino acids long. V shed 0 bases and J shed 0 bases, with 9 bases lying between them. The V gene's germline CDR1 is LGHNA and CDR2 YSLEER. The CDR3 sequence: CASSQDRESSYNSPLHF. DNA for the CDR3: TGCGCCAGCAGCCAAGACAGGGAGAGCTCCTATAATTCACCCCTCCACTTT.

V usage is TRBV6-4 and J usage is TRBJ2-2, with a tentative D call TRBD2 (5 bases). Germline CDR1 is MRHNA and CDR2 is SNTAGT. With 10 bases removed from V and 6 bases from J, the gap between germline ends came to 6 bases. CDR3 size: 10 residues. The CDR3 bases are TGTGCCACCGGGGCCGGGGAGCTGTTTTTT. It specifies CATGAGELFF.

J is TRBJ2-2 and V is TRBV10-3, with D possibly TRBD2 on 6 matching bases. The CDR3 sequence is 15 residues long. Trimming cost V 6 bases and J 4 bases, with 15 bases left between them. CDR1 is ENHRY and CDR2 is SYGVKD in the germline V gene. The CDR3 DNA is TGTGCCATCAGGGGGGGACCCCCAGGCACCGGGGAGCTGTTTTTT. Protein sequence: CAIRGGPPGTGELFF.

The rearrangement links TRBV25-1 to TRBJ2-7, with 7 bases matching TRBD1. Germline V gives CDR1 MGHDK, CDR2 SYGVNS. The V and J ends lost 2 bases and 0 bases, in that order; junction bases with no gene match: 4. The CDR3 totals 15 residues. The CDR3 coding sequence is TGTGCCAGCAGTGAAGACAGGGTTAGCTCCTACGAGCAGTACTTC. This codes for CASSEDRVSSYEQYF.

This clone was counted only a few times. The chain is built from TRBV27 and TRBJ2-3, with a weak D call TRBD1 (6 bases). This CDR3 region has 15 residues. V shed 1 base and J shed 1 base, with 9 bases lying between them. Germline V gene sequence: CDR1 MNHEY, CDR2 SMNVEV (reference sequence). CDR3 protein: CASSLYRVGTDTQYF. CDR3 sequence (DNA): TGTGCCAGCAGTTTATACAGGGTCGGCACAGATACGCAGTATTTT.

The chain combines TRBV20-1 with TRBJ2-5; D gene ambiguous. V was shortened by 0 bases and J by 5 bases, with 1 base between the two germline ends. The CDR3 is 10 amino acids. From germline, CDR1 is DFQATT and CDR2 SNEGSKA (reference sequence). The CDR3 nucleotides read TGCAGTGCTAGAGAGGAGACCCAGTACTTC. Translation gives CSAREETQYF.

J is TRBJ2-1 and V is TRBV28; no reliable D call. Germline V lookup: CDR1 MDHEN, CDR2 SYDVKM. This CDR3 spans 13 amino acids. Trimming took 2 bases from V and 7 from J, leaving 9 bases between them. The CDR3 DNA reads TGTGCCAGCAGTTTACCGGTCGGGAATGAGCAGTTCTTC. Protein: CASSLPVGNEQFF.

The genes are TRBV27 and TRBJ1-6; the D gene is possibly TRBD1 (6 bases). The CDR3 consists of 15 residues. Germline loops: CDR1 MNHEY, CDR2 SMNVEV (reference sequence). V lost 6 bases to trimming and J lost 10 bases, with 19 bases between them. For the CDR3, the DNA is TGTGCCAGCAGCTTTGGGAACAGGGCATCCTCACCCCTCCACTTT. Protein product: CASSFGNRASSPLHF.

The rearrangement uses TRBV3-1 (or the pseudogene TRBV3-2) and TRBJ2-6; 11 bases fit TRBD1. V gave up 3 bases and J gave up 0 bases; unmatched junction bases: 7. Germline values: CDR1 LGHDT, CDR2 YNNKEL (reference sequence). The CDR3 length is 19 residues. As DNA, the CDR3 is TGTGCCAGCAGCCAGTTAGCCGGGACAGGGGGCTCTGGGGCCAACGTCCTGACTTTC. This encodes CASSQLAGTGGSGANVLTF.

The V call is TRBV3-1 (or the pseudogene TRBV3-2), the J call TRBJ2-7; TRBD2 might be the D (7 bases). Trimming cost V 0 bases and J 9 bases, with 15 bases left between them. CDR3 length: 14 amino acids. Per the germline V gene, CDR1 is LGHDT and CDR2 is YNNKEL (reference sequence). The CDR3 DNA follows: TGTGCCAGCAGCCAAGATAGGGGGGGAGGCCCGCAGTACTTC. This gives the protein CASSQDRGGGPQYF.

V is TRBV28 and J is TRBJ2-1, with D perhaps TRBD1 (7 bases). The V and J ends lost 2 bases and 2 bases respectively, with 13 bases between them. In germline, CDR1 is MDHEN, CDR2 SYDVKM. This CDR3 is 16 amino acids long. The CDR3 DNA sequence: TGTGCCAGCAGTTTAGGCCAGGGGGGAGCCTACAATGAGCAGTTCTTC. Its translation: CASSLGQGGAYNEQFF.

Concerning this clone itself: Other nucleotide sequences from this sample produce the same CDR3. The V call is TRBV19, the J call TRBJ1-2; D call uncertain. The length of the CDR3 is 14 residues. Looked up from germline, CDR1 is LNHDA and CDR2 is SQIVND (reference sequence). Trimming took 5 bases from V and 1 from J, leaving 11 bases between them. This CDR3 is CASSSSFINYGYTF. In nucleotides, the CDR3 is TGTGCCAGTAGTTCCTCGTTCATTAACTATGGCTACACCTTC.

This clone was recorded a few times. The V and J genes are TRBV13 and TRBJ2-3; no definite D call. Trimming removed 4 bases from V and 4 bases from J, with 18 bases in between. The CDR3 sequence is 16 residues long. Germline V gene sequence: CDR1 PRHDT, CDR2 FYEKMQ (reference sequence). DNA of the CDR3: TGTGCCAGCAGCTCATCGGTGGGCGACCGGGCAGATACGCAGTATTTT. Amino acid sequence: CASSSSVGDRADTQYF.